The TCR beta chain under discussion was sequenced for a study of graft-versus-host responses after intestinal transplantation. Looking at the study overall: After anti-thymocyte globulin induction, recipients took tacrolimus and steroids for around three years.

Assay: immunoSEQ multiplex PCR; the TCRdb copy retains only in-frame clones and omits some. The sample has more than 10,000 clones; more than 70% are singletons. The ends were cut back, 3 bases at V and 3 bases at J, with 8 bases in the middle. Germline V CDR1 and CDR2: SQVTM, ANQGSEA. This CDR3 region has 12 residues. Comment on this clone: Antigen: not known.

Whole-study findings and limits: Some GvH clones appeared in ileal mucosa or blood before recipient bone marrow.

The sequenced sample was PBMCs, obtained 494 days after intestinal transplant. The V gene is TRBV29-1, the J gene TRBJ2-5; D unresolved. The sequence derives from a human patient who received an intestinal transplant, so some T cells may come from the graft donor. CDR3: CSVDIEKETQYF. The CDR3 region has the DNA TGCAGCGTTGATATCGAAAAAGAGACCCAGTACTTC.